This T cell receptor beta chain was sequenced for a study of blood T cell repertoires in COVID-19. Study-level information: Italy, Spain and the United States were the sources of the convalescent and acute COVID-19 samples.

The trim removed 4 bases at V and 5 bases at J, leaving 4 bases unmatched. The CDR3 contains 15 residues. The germline V gene has CDR1 MGHRA and CDR2 YSYEKL. In its sample, this clone was seen once. TCRdb's table, derived via immunoSEQ multiplex PCR, lists solely in-frame clones and lacks some. The sample lists approximately 94,000 clones; roughly nine tenths were seen once. The sequenced sample was peripheral blood. The genes are TRBV4-1 and TRBJ2-5, with 13 bases that match TRBD2. This receptor was identified in a man in his thirties or forties in a cohort sampled during active COVID-19. The CDR3 sequence is CASSRQLAGGETQYF. Written as DNA, the CDR3 is TGCGCCAGCAGCCGACAACTAGCGGGAGGGGAGACCCAGTACTTC.